The 32 T cell receptor beta chains listed next were all sequenced from one sample in a study of CD4 T cells in relation to SARS-CoV-2 and coronaviruses. Only in-frame clones appear in the TCRdb table, and some are missing; sequencing was by immunoSEQ multiplex PCR. In the table there are 60,000 to 85,000 clones, approximately 93% of which are singletons. CD4+ T cells from unexposed donors were obtained before the COVID-19 pandemic (2011-2018). The sequencing sample was made of naive CD4+ T cells from PBMCs. This sample's subset: naive CD4+ T cells isolated by negative enrichment. Receptors were obtained from a human donor in good health.

The gene calls are TRBV28 and TRBJ2-3, with no clear D. This CDR3 comprises 11 residues. Trimming stripped 10 bases from V and 4 bases from J, with 9 bases between. Germline assignment: CDR1 MDHEN and CDR2 SYDVKM. The CDR3 DNA is TGTGCCACCCTGAGTTCAGATACGCAGTATTTT. Protein: CATLSSDTQYF.

The chain has TRBV6-5 and TRBJ1-6; D possibly corresponds to TRBD1 (5 bases). Per germline, CDR1 MNHEY and CDR2 SVGAGI. This CDR3 is 16 amino acids long. Trimming took off 2 bases at V and 9 bases at J, with 17 bases between the two ends. Here the CDR3 reads CASSYEGVLQGSPLHF. In DNA form, the CDR3 reads TGTGCCAGCAGTTACGAGGGCGTTTTGCAGGGTTCACCCCTCCACTTT.

The rearrangement links TRBV4-2 to TRBJ1-5; no definite D call. This CDR3 has 16 residues. V was trimmed by 0 bases and J by 4 bases, leaving 13 bases between them. Germline V CDR1 and CDR2: LGHNA, YNFKEQ. CDR3 protein: CASSQDWNGLNQPQHF. The CDR3 nucleotides read TGTGCCAGCAGCCAAGATTGGAACGGACTAAATCAGCCCCAGCATTTT.

This clone occurred once. The V call is TRBV3-1 (or the pseudogene TRBV3-2), the J call TRBJ1-1, with a tentative D call TRBD1 (5 bases). CDR1 is LGHDT, CDR2 YNNKEL, per germline (reference sequence). The germline V and J ends were trimmed by 8 bases and 1 base, with 11 bases remaining between them. There are 13 residues in the CDR3. DNA for the CDR3: TGTGCCAGCCGGGGGGGAGGGAACACTGAAGCTTTCTTT. Protein sequence: CASRGGGNTEAFF.

The CDR3 is CASSLSEGWGRSSYEQYF. CDR3 DNA sequence: TGTGCCAGCAGCCTATCCGAGGGGTGGGGTCGAAGCTCCTACGAGCAGTACTTC. V gene TRBV5-6 combines with J gene TRBJ2-7; tentatively, D is TRBD1 or TRBD2 (5 bases each). Germline CDR1 reads SGHDT; CDR2 reads YYEEEE. The V gene lost 4 bases and the J gene lost 0 bases, with 23 bases spanning the gap. This CDR3 region has 18 residues.

The chain employs TRBV5-1 and TRBJ2-5; no clear D. Trimming removed 0 bases at V and 1 base at J, with 7 bases between. The germline CDR1 and CDR2 sequences are SGHRS and YFSETQ. The CDR3 covers 14 residues. The CDR3 reads CASSLVGGQETQYF. CDR3 DNA: TGCGCCAGCAGCTTGGTAGGCGGCCAAGAGACCCAGTACTTC.

In this sample, this clone turned up once. V and J are TRBV6-5 and TRBJ2-5; 10 bases agree with TRBD1. The ends lost 6 bases at V and 3 bases at J; junction bases unmatched: 7. The CDR3 has 15 residues. Germline CDR1 and CDR2: MNHEY and SVGAGI. CDR3 DNA sequence: TGTGCCAGCAGCCGGGTGGGGACAGGGGAAGAGACCCAGTACTTC. As protein: CASSRVGTGEETQYF.

V is TRBV19 and J is TRBJ1-4, with a possible D match to TRBD1 (5 bases). This CDR3 is built from 15 residues. The germline V gene has CDR1 LNHDA and CDR2 SQIVND (reference sequence). Deletions cut 5 bases from V and 4 bases from J, with 14 bases between. The CDR3 bases are TGTGCCAGTAGTTCCAGACAGCGCAGTAATGAAAAACTGTTTTTT. This gives the protein CASSSRQRSNEKLFF.

The chain joins TRBV19 to TRBJ1-5; 7 bases line up with TRBD1. The germline V gene has CDR1 LNHDA and CDR2 SQIVND (reference sequence). The CDR3 covers 18 residues. V lost 4 bases and J lost 1; bases outside the gene matches: 13. As DNA, the CDR3 is TGTGCCAGTAGTACCCCCCCAGGGGGGCGCATCAGCAATCAGCCCCAGCATTTT. It specifies CASSTPPGGRISNQPQHF.

J is TRBJ2-2 and V is TRBV5-1; D gene ambiguous. V lost 1 base, J lost 3 bases, and 4 bases lay in between. The CDR3 runs to 13 residues. Germline loops: CDR1 SGHRS, CDR2 YFSETQ. CDR3 residues: CASSLPDTGELFF. Written as DNA, the CDR3 is TGCGCCAGCAGCTTGCCAGACACCGGGGAGCTGTTTTTT.

V is TRBV7-9 and J is TRBJ2-1; D perhaps matches TRBD2 (5 bases). The CDR3 is 16 amino acids. Germline V gene sequence: CDR1 SEHNR, CDR2 FQNEAQ (reference sequence). V shed 4 bases and J shed 4 bases, with 17 bases lying between them. The CDR3 spells CASSSLERVLYNEQFF. The CDR3 DNA follows: TGTGCCAGCAGCTCGCTCGAGAGGGTATTGTACAATGAGCAGTTCTTC.

The chain couples TRBV28 to TRBJ1-1, with D unresolved. The CDR3 loop spans 13 amino acids. V dropped 2 bases and J dropped 0 bases, with 4 bases sitting between them. Germline V gene data show CDR1 as MDHEN and CDR2 as SYDVKM. Here the CDR3 DNA reads TGTGCCAGCAGTTTACACTTGAACACTGAAGCTTTCTTT. Amino acids: CASSLHLNTEAFF.

This chain joins TRBV5-1 and TRBJ1-5; 8 nucleotides match TRBD1. Per germline, CDR1 SGHRS and CDR2 YFSETQ. CDR3 size: 13 residues. Trimming took 4 bases from V and 11 from J; bases not matched to a gene: 8. Here the CDR3 DNA reads TGCGCCAGCAGCCCAGACAGGGGAGAGGCCCAGCATTTT. It codes for CASSPDRGEAQHF.

This rearrangement joins TRBV5-4 to TRBJ2-1; no definite D call. The germline V gene encodes CDR1 SGHNT and CDR2 YYREEE (reference sequence). V shed 0 bases and J shed 6 bases, with 7 bases lying between them. The CDR3 extends over 13 amino acids. CDR3 sequence: CASSLEGANEQFF. The CDR3 DNA reads as TGTGCCAGCAGCTTGGAGGGCGCCAATGAGCAGTTCTTC.

This chain joins TRBV19 and TRBJ1-2, with 8 bases lining up with TRBD1. The length of the CDR3 is 13 residues. CDR1 LNHDA and CDR2 SQIVND come from the germline V gene (reference sequence). With V trimmed by 3 bases and J by 6 bases, 3 bases remained unmatched. The CDR3: CASSIGQGDGYTF. Written as DNA, the CDR3 is TGTGCCAGTAGTATTGGACAGGGAGATGGCTACACCTTC.

The chain has TRBV6-5 and TRBJ2-1; no clear D. CDR3 length equals 14 residues. V lost 7 bases to trimming and J lost 5 bases, with 15 bases between them. Germline V gene lookup returns CDR1 MNHEY and CDR2 SVGAGI. CDR3 residues: CASNRATSNNEQFF. DNA of the CDR3: TGTGCCAGCAACCGGGCGACATCTAACAATGAGCAGTTCTTC.

This chain connects TRBV28 to TRBJ2-1; D not resolved. CDR3 length: 16 amino acids. The V gene lost 3 bases and the J gene lost 3 bases, with 15 bases spanning the gap. Germline V gene lookup returns CDR1 MDHEN and CDR2 SYDVKM. The CDR3 region has the DNA TGTGCCAGCAGTTTGAGGATAGCAGATATCTACAATGAGCAGTTCTTC. It codes for CASSLRIADIYNEQFF. Full variable domain (outside the CDR3, taken from reference TRBV28 and TRBJ2-1): DVKVTQSSRYLVKRTGEKVFLECVQDMDHENMFWYRQDPGLGLRLIYFSYDVKMKEKGDIPEGYSVSREKKERFSLILESASTNQTSMYLCASSLRIADIYNEQFFGPGTRLTVL.

The chain carries TRBV7-9 and TRBJ2-3; 8 nucleotides agree with TRBD2. The CDR3 length is 17 residues. The trim removed 5 bases at V and 2 bases at J, leaving 12 bases unmatched. Per germline, CDR1 SEHNR and CDR2 FQNEAQ (reference sequence). CDR3 in amino acids: CASSSRGLEGDTDTQYF. In DNA form, the CDR3 reads TGTGCCAGCAGCAGTAGGGGACTAGAGGGGGACACAGATACGCAGTATTTT.

This chain joins TRBV5-1 and TRBJ2-7; 10 positions match TRBD2. V trimming: 2 bases; J trimming: 0 bases; junction bases outside the gene matches: 2. The CDR3 has 15 residues. Germline CDR1 reads SGHRS; CDR2 reads YFSETQ. The CDR3 spells CASSFRTSGSYEQYF. DNA for the CDR3: TGCGCCAGCAGCTTCAGGACTAGCGGCTCCTACGAGCAGTACTTC.

The chain carries TRBV6-1 and TRBJ1-1, with 7 bases identical to TRBD1. Germline V CDR1 and CDR2: MNHNS, SASEGT. Trimming cost V 0 bases and J 3 bases; bases outside gene matches: 19. The length of the CDR3 is 20 residues. The CDR3 DNA reads as TGTGCCAGCAGTGAAGCTAGTCGGGGTACAGGGGTGTATTCGGACACTGAAGCTTTCTTT. Protein product: CASSEASRGTGVYSDTEAFF.

This clone appeared once. The chain combines TRBV29-1 with TRBJ1-3; D gene uncertain. V dropped 2 bases and J dropped 0 bases, with 8 bases sitting between them. The CDR3 contains 14 residues. Per germline, CDR1 SQVTM and CDR2 ANQGSEA. The CDR3 loop is CSVELVNSGNTIYF. DNA for the CDR3: TGCAGCGTTGAACTAGTGAACTCTGGAAACACCATATATTTT.

The chain is built from TRBV9 and TRBJ2-3; no definite D call. This CDR3 has 14 residues. The V and J ends lost 0 bases and 5 bases respectively, with 10 bases between them. The V gene's germline CDR1 is SGDLS and CDR2 YYNGEE. In DNA form, the CDR3 reads TGTGCCAGCAGCGTAGAGGGTGGAATAGATACGCAGTATTTT. It yields the protein CASSVEGGIDTQYF. The full variable domain, with the rest looked up from reference TRBV9 and TRBJ2-3, is DSGVTQTPKHLITATGQRVTLRCSPRSGDLSVYWYQQSLDQGLQFLIQYYNGEERAKGNILERFSAQQFPDLHSELNLSSLELGDSALYFCASSVEGGIDTQYFGPGTRLTVL.

The V and J genes are TRBV5-1 and TRBJ2-1; 8 nucleotides align to TRBD2. Germline lookup yields CDR1 SGHRS and CDR2 YFSETQ. The length of the CDR3 is 14 residues. V lost 1 base to trimming and J lost 8 bases; unmatched junction nucleotides: 5. CDR3 loop: CASSLPLAAYEQFF. The CDR3 DNA reads as TGCGCCAGCAGCTTGCCACTAGCGGCCTATGAGCAGTTCTTC.

V usage is TRBV29-1 and J usage is TRBJ2-3, with TRBD1 as a possible D gene (5 bases). The germline CDR1 and CDR2 sequences are SQVTM and ANQGSEA. The V and J ends lost 4 bases and 1 base respectively, with 12 bases between them. The CDR3 loop spans 14 amino acids. CDR3 in DNA: TGCAGCGTTGGAACGGCCAGGGGCACAGATACGCAGTATTTT. Translation: CSVGTARGTDTQYF.

This clone was counted a few times. V usage is TRBV18 and J usage is TRBJ1-5; D perhaps matches TRBD1 (5 bases). This CDR3 contains 16 residues. V gave up 5 bases and J gave up 3 bases, with 17 bases separating them. CDR1 KGHSH and CDR2 LQKENI come from the germline V gene. CDR3 region: CASSSRRQGYNQPQHF. The CDR3 DNA reads as TGTGCCAGCTCAAGCCGCCGGCAGGGTTACAATCAGCCCCAGCATTTT.

This rearrangement joins TRBV5-1 to TRBJ2-1; 7 nucleotides line up with TRBD1. CDR1 and CDR2 from the germline V gene are SGHRS and YFSETQ. With V trimmed by 4 bases and J by 4 bases, 8 bases remained unmatched. This CDR3 has 15 amino acids. This CDR3 reads CASSADRPEYNEQFF. CDR3 DNA sequence: TGCGCCAGCAGCGCGGACAGGCCGGAATACAATGAGCAGTTCTTC.

The CDR3, as DNA: TGTGCCAGCAGTCCAGATAGCGGGAGACCCTCCTACGAGCAGTACTTC. It yields the protein CASSPDSGRPSYEQYF. V is TRBV27 and J is TRBJ2-7, with 9 bases aligning to TRBD2. This CDR3 has 16 amino acids. The germline V gene encodes CDR1 MNHEY and CDR2 SMNVEV (reference sequence). Losses at the gene ends were 5 bases for V and 0 bases for J; bases not matched to a gene: 8.

The CDR3 nucleotides are TGTGCCAGTAGTATCTGGGCGACAGGATTCACAGATACGCAGTATTTT. Translated: CASSIWATGFTDTQYF. The chain employs TRBV19 and TRBJ2-3; D possibly corresponds to TRBD1 (6 bases). CDR3 length: 16 amino acids. V was pared by 3 bases and J by 2 bases, with 15 bases between. The germline V gene encodes CDR1 LNHDA and CDR2 SQIVND (reference sequence).

This chain uses TRBV11-3 with TRBJ2-3; no clear D gene. The length of the CDR3 is 14 residues. Germline assignment: CDR1 SGHNT and CDR2 YENEEA. Trimming cost V 1 base and J 7 bases, with 12 bases left between them. Written as DNA, the CDR3 is TGTGCCAGCAGCTTAGGTGGGGATATTAATACGCAGTATTTT. It translates to CASSLGGDINTQYF.

This CDR3 is CASSPVAGSSNEQFF. The CDR3 coding sequence is TGTGCCAGCAGTCCAGTAGCGGGAAGTTCGAATGAGCAGTTCTTC. This chain uses TRBV28 with TRBJ2-1; 8 positions agree with TRBD2. The CDR3 has 15 residues. The germline gives CDR1 MDHEN, CDR2 SYDVKM. V gave up 5 bases and J gave up 7 bases; unmatched junction bases: 10.

The V call is TRBV5-4, the J call TRBJ2-5, with 8 nucleotides matching TRBD1. V was pared by 3 bases and J by 3 bases, with 7 bases of the junction left unmatched. The CDR3 length is 15 residues. The germline CDR1 and CDR2 sequences are SGHNT and YYREEE (reference sequence). The CDR3 DNA is TGTGCCAGCAGCTCGGAAGGACAGGGTAAAGAGACCCAGTACTTC. The encoded protein is CASSSEGQGKETQYF.

This clone was seen a single time. V gene TRBV4-3 combines with J gene TRBJ1-3, with D unclear. The CDR3 sequence is 17 residues long. The ends were cut back, 0 bases at V and 2 bases at J, with 14 bases in the middle. The germline V gene encodes CDR1 LGHNA and CDR2 YSLEER. The CDR3 DNA reads as TGCGCCAGCAGCCAAGATCTGTCGGCAGCGGCTGGAAACACCATATATTTT. Residues: CASSQDLSAAAGNTIYF.